The 6 T cell receptor beta chains below were found in one sample sequenced in a study of T cells in localized non-small cell lung cancer (dated by TCRdb to 2020 to 2022). Receptor libraries were prepared by the immunoSEQ multiplex PCR assay. TCRdb took over this immuneACCESS table, retaining in-frame rearrangements with V and J assigned. Such tables are incomplete; in checked studies, under half of the missing clones stem from an unresolved V gene, and the remainder is unexplained. The sample table holds around 83,000 clones, of which roughly 86% were seen once. In total, the top ten clones hold 15% of the sample. The material was peripheral blood, obtained before any cancer treatment. Receptors were obtained from a man between 40 and 75 years old with stage I squamous cell lung carcinoma.

This rearrangement joins TRBV10-1 to TRBJ2-3, with 10 bases identical to TRBD1. Germline assignment: CDR1 WNHNN and CDR2 SYGVQD (reference sequence). Unmatched junction bases numbered 5, after V lost 3 bases and J lost 5 bases. The length of the CDR3 is 15 residues. CDR3 amino acids: CASSEIGQGEDTQYF. The CDR3 nucleotides are TGCGCCAGCAGTGAAATAGGACAGGGGGAAGATACGCAGTATTTT.

Only a few counts were recorded for this clone. The V and J genes are TRBV2 and TRBJ2-7, with D tentatively TRBD1 (5 bases). The V and J ends lost 2 bases and 4 bases respectively, with 6 bases between them. This CDR3 is built from 12 residues. Germline CDR1 reads SNHLY; CDR2 reads FYNNEI. CDR3 sequence (DNA): TGTGCCAGCAGTGAACGACAGTACGAGCAGTACTTC. It translates to CASSERQYEQYF.

This chain joins TRBV7-2 and TRBJ1-3; no reliable D call. The CDR3 consists of 15 residues. V was shortened by 5 bases and J by 0 bases, with 11 bases between the two germline ends. Germline CDR1 is SGHTA and CDR2 is FQGNSA. The CDR3 sequence: CASSPYLPSGNTIYF. The CDR3 nucleotides are TGTGCCAGCAGCCCCTACCTTCCCTCTGGAAACACCATATATTTT. Full variable domain (missing parts from reference TRBV7-2 and TRBJ1-3): GAGVSQSPSNKVTEKGKDVELRCDPISGHTALYWYRQSLGQGLEFLIYFQGNSAPDKSGLPSDRFSAERTGGSVSTLTIQRTQQEDSAVYLCASSPYLPSGNTIYFGEGSWLTVV.

The V call is TRBV5-1, the J call TRBJ1-2, with 11 bases identical to TRBD1. Trimming at V came to 0 bases and at J to 4 bases, leaving 2 bases not matched to a gene. Germline values: CDR1 SGHRS, CDR2 YFSETQ. The CDR3 is 15 amino acids. The DNA for the CDR3 is TGCGCCAGCAGCTTGGAGGGGACAGGGGGCTATGGCTACACCTTC. It translates to CASSLEGTGGYGYTF.

The J gene is TRBJ1-4, the V gene TRBV4-3, with 7 nucleotides matching TRBD1. Losses at the gene ends were 0 bases for V and 8 bases for J; bases not matched to a gene: 9. CDR3 size: 16 residues. The germline V gene encodes CDR1 LGHNA and CDR2 YSLEER. CDR3 amino acids: CASSQDRGGTREKLFF. CDR3 DNA: TGCGCCAGCAGCCAAGATAGAGGGGGCACAAGGGAAAAACTGTTTTTT.

The chain combines TRBV5-8 with TRBJ2-2; TRBD1 might be the D (6 bases). This CDR3 spans 15 amino acids. Deletions cut 2 bases from V and 4 bases from J, with 12 bases between. Germline V gives CDR1 SGHTS, CDR2 YDEGEE. The CDR3 nucleotides read TGTGCCAGCAGCTTAGGCCAGGGGAGCACCGGGGAGCTGTTTTTT. It specifies CASSLGQGSTGELFF.